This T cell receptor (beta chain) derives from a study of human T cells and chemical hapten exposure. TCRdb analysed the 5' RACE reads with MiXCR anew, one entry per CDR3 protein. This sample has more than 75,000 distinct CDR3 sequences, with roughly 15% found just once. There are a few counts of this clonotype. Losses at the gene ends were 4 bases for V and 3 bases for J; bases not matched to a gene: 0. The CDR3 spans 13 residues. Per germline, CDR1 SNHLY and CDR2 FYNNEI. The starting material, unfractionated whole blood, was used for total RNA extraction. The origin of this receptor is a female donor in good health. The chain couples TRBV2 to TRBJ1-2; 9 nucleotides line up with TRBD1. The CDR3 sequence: CASSGDRDYGYTF. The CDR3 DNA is TGTGCCAGCAGTGGGGACAGGGACTATGGCTACACCTTC. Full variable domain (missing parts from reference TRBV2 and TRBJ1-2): EPEVTQTPSHQVTQMGQEVILRCVPISNHLYFYWYRQILGQKVEFLVSFYNNEISEKSEIFDDQFSVERPDGSNFTLKIRSTKLEDSAMYFCASSGDRDYGYTFGSGTRLTVV.